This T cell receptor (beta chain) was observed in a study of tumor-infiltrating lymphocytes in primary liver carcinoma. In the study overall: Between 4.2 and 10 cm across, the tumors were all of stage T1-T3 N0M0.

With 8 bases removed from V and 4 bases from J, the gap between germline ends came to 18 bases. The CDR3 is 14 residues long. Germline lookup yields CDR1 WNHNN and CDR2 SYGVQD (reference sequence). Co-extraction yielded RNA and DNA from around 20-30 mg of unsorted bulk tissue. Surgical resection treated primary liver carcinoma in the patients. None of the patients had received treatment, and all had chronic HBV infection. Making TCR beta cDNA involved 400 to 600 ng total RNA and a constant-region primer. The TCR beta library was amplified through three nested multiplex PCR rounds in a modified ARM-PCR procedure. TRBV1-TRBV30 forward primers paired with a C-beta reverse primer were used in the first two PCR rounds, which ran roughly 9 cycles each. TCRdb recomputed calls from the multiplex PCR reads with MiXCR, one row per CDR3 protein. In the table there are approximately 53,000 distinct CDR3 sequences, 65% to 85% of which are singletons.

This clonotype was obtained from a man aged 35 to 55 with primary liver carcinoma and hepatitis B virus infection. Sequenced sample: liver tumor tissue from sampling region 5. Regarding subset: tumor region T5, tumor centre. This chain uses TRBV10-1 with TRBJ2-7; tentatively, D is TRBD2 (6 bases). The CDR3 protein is CASGGQTSGYEQYF. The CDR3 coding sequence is TGCGCCAGCGGTGGGCAGACTAGTGGATACGAGCAGTACTTC.